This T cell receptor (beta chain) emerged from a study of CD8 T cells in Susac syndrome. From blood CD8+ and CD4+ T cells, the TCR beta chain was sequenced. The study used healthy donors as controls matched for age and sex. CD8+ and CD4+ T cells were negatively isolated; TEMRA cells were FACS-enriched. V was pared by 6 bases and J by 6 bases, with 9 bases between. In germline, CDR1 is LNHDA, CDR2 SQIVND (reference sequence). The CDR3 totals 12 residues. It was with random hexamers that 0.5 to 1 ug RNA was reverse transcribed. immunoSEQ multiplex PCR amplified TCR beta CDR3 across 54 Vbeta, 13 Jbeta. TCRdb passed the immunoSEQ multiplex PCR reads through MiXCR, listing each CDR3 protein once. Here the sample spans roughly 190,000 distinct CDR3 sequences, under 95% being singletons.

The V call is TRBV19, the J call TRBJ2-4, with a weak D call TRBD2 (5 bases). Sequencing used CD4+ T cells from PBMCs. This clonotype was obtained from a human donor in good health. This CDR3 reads CASREGSNIQYF. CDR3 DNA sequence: TGTGCCAGTAGAGAGGGTTCAAACATTCAGTACTTC.